A selection of T cell receptor beta chains follows, all from one sample in a study of blood T cell repertoires in COVID-19. Using immunoSEQ multiplex PCR, the repertoire was profiled, and TCRdb retains in-frame clones only, with some absent. The repertoire holds roughly 300,000 clones, 90% seen once, with about 6.8% in the top ten. The sample consisted of peripheral blood. The receptors here all came from a woman in her twenties or thirties with COVID-19, enrolled during active disease. Both conserved end residues are part of each CDR3. Each record gives: CDR3 DNA, CDR3 protein, D gene, clone size, V gene, J gene. D genes are given only for firm matches. Clone size appears in some rows only: once, few, many, or a class for an expanded clone.

cdr3_nt: TGTGCCAGCAGCGCTATTACAGGGCTCAACCCGGCTTTCTTT
cdr3_aa: CASSAITGLNPAFF
d_call: .
clone_size: once
v_call: TRBV5-6
j_call: TRBJ1-1

cdr3_nt: TGTGCCAGCAGCTTAAATCACGGGGAGCTGTTTTTT
cdr3_aa: CASSLNHGELFF
d_call: .
clone_size: .
v_call: TRBV7-3
j_call: TRBJ2-2

cdr3_nt: TGTGCCAGCAGTTTAGTGGAGAGGAATTCACCCCTCCACTTT
cdr3_aa: CASSLVERNSPLHF
d_call: .
clone_size: .
v_call: TRBV28
j_call: TRBJ1-6

cdr3_nt: TGTGCCAGCAGCGAAACGGGACAAACGCAGGGAAACACCATATATTTT
cdr3_aa: CASSETGQTQGNTIYF
d_call: .
clone_size: .
v_call: TRBV14
j_call: TRBJ1-3

cdr3_nt: TGTGCCAGCACGACAGAGGGCAATCAGCCCCAGCATTTT
cdr3_aa: CASTTEGNQPQHF
d_call: .
clone_size: .
v_call: TRBV2
j_call: TRBJ1-5

cdr3_nt: TGTGCCAGCGCATCAGAAGACAATCAGCCCCAGCATTTT
cdr3_aa: CASASEDNQPQHF
d_call: .
clone_size: .
v_call: TRBV2
j_call: TRBJ1-5

cdr3_nt: TGCGCCAGCAGCCAAGATGCGGGAGGCGAGCAGTACTTC
cdr3_aa: CASSQDAGGEQYF
d_call: TRBD2
clone_size: .
v_call: TRBV4-1
j_call: TRBJ2-7

cdr3_nt: TGTGCCAGCAGTTTAGGAACACAGGGGAACACTGAAGCTTTCTTT
cdr3_aa: CASSLGTQGNTEAFF
d_call: .
clone_size: .
v_call: TRBV28
j_call: TRBJ1-1

cdr3_nt: TGTGCCAGCAGCGACTGGGGCCAAGGCTACGAGCAGTACTTC
cdr3_aa: CASSDWGQGYEQYF
d_call: .
clone_size: .
v_call: TRBV5-5
j_call: TRBJ2-7

cdr3_nt: TGCAGCGCCTTCGGTGAAAAACTGTTTTTT
cdr3_aa: CSAFGEKLFF
d_call: .
clone_size: .
v_call: TRBV29-1
j_call: TRBJ1-4

cdr3_nt: TGTGCCAGCAGAACAGGGAGACCTGAAGCTTTCTTT
cdr3_aa: CASRTGRPEAFF
d_call: .
clone_size: once
v_call: TRBV28
j_call: TRBJ1-1

cdr3_nt: TGTGCCAGCACCTTCGGCTCTGGAAACACCATATATTTT
cdr3_aa: CASTFGSGNTIYF
d_call: .
clone_size: .
v_call: TRBV2
j_call: TRBJ1-3

cdr3_nt: TGCGCCAGCAGCCAAGCACTAGCGGATTACAATGAGCAGTTCTTC
cdr3_aa: CASSQALADYNEQFF
d_call: TRBD2
clone_size: .
v_call: TRBV4-1
j_call: TRBJ2-1

cdr3_nt: TGCGCCAGCAGCTCCCAGGGGGTCACCTACGAGCAGTACTTC
cdr3_aa: CASSSQGVTYEQYF
d_call: TRBD1
clone_size: .
v_call: TRBV5-1
j_call: TRBJ2-7

cdr3_nt: TGTGCCAGTCGAGGCCGCTACAATGAGCAGTTCTTC
cdr3_aa: CASRGRYNEQFF
d_call: .
clone_size: .
v_call: TRBV19
j_call: TRBJ2-1

cdr3_nt: TGCAGCGTCATGACAGGGATGCCCACTGAAGCTTTCTTT
cdr3_aa: CSVMTGMPTEAFF
d_call: TRBD1
clone_size: few
v_call: TRBV29-1
j_call: TRBJ1-1

cdr3_nt: TGTGCCTGGAGTGGAGGGCCCCGCTACGAGCAGTACTTC
cdr3_aa: CAWSGGPRYEQYF
d_call: .
clone_size: .
v_call: TRBV30
j_call: TRBJ2-7

cdr3_nt: TGTGCCTTACAGGTTAGCTCCTACAATGAGCAGTTCTTC
cdr3_aa: CALQVSSYNEQFF
d_call: .
clone_size: .
v_call: TRBV30
j_call: TRBJ2-1

cdr3_nt: TGTGCAAGTCGCTTTCGGACTAGCGGGAGCACAGATACGCAGTATTTT
cdr3_aa: CASRFRTSGSTDTQYF
d_call: .
clone_size: .
v_call: TRBV12-2
j_call: TRBJ2-3

cdr3_nt: TGTGCCAGCAGTTCCGGGACAGGGAGAGAGACCCAGTACTTC
cdr3_aa: CASSSGTGRETQYF
d_call: TRBD1
clone_size: .
v_call: TRBV2
j_call: TRBJ2-5

cdr3_nt: TGTGCCAGCAGCGTAGCCCCAGGGGACGAGCAGTACTTC
cdr3_aa: CASSVAPGDEQYF
d_call: .
clone_size: .
v_call: TRBV9
j_call: TRBJ2-7

cdr3_nt: TGTGCCAGCAGCCTCCGACTAGCGACCGGGGAGCTGTTTTTT
cdr3_aa: CASSLRLATGELFF
d_call: TRBD2
clone_size: .
v_call: TRBV5-6
j_call: TRBJ2-2

cdr3_nt: TGTGCCAGCAGTGTGACAGGGGGGGCTGAAGCTTTCTTT
cdr3_aa: CASSVTGGAEAFF
d_call: TRBD1
clone_size: .
v_call: TRBV25-1
j_call: TRBJ1-1

cdr3_nt: TGTGCCAGCAGCCAAGATAGGGGCTCCTACAATGAGCAGTTCTTC
cdr3_aa: CASSQDRGSYNEQFF
d_call: .
clone_size: .
v_call: TRBV3-1/TRBV3-2
j_call: TRBJ2-1

cdr3_nt: TGTGCCAGCAGTTTAGGCTCGAACACTGAAGCTTTCTTT
cdr3_aa: CASSLGSNTEAFF
d_call: .
clone_size: .
v_call: TRBV28
j_call: TRBJ1-1

cdr3_nt: TGTGCCAGTAGTAGGGGGACTTATGGCTACACCTTC
cdr3_aa: CASSRGTYGYTF
d_call: .
clone_size: .
v_call: TRBV19
j_call: TRBJ1-2

cdr3_nt: TGTGCCAGCAGCCGGGGGGCAGGGGACCAGCCCCAGCATTTT
cdr3_aa: CASSRGAGDQPQHF
d_call: .
clone_size: .
v_call: TRBV5-6
j_call: TRBJ1-5

cdr3_nt: TGTGCCACCAGCAGAGAAGGACTAGCGGGAGAGACCCAGTACTTC
cdr3_aa: CATSREGLAGETQYF
d_call: TRBD2
clone_size: .
v_call: TRBV15
j_call: TRBJ2-5

cdr3_nt: TGCAGTGCCAGCAGGGGGCTAGAGCAGTTCTTC
cdr3_aa: CSASRGLEQFF
d_call: TRBD1
clone_size: .
v_call: TRBV20-1
j_call: TRBJ2-1

cdr3_nt: TGTGCCACCAGCACGGGACTAGCGGGAGTCAATGAGCAGTTCTTC
cdr3_aa: CATSTGLAGVNEQFF
d_call: TRBD2
clone_size: .
v_call: TRBV15
j_call: TRBJ2-1

cdr3_nt: TGTGCCAGCAGTTACTCGACAGTTAACACTGAAGCTTTCTTT
cdr3_aa: CASSYSTVNTEAFF
d_call: .
clone_size: .
v_call: TRBV6-5
j_call: TRBJ1-1

cdr3_nt: TGTGCCAGCAGATCGACAGGGTTTAGCACAGATACGCAGTATTTT
cdr3_aa: CASRSTGFSTDTQYF
d_call: TRBD1
clone_size: .
v_call: TRBV27
j_call: TRBJ2-3

cdr3_nt: TGTGCCAGCAGTATCCGGGACAGAGTTTACAATGAGCAGTTCTTC
cdr3_aa: CASSIRDRVYNEQFF
d_call: TRBD1
clone_size: .
v_call: TRBV5-8
j_call: TRBJ2-1

cdr3_nt: TGCAGCGTTCAGACAGCTACCACTTTGGAGCAGTACTTC
cdr3_aa: CSVQTATTLEQYF
d_call: .
clone_size: .
v_call: TRBV29-1
j_call: TRBJ2-7

cdr3_nt: TGTGCCAGCAGCCCCAGGGGGCGGGGTCGATCCTACAATGAGCAGTTCTTC
cdr3_aa: CASSPRGRGRSYNEQFF
d_call: TRBD1
clone_size: .
v_call: TRBV7-9
j_call: TRBJ2-1

cdr3_nt: TGTGCCAGCTCTCTTTCTGGCTCCAGCTCCTACGAGCAGTACTTC
cdr3_aa: CASSLSGSSSYEQYF
d_call: .
clone_size: .
v_call: TRBV18
j_call: TRBJ2-7

cdr3_nt: TGTGCCTGGAGTGTAGCGGACAGTTCACCCCTCCACTTT
cdr3_aa: CAWSVADSSPLHF
d_call: .
clone_size: few
v_call: TRBV30
j_call: TRBJ1-6

cdr3_nt: TGTGCCAGCAGCACCCGGGACAGGGGGCGCTTCTATGGCTACACCTTC
cdr3_aa: CASSTRDRGRFYGYTF
d_call: TRBD1
clone_size: .
v_call: TRBV7-9
j_call: TRBJ1-2

cdr3_nt: TGTGCCAGCAGTGAAGGGTTGACAGCTAATGAAAAACTGTTTTTT
cdr3_aa: CASSEGLTANEKLFF
d_call: .
clone_size: .
v_call: TRBV6-1
j_call: TRBJ1-4

cdr3_nt: TGTGCCAGCAGTTCTCCCTTAGGGAGTCAGGGGGCATTCGGGGAGCTGTTTTTT
cdr3_aa: CASSSPLGSQGAFGELFF
d_call: TRBD1
clone_size: .
v_call: TRBV27
j_call: TRBJ2-2

cdr3_nt: TGTGCCAGCAGCTTGGGGCTAGAGGGGTTCTTC
cdr3_aa: CASSLGLEGFF
d_call: .
clone_size: .
v_call: TRBV5-6
j_call: TRBJ2-1

cdr3_nt: TGTGCCATCAAAGGGACAGGGGGCGCCGAGGACACTGAAGCTTTCTTT
cdr3_aa: CAIKGTGGAEDTEAFF
d_call: TRBD1
clone_size: .
v_call: TRBV10-3
j_call: TRBJ1-1